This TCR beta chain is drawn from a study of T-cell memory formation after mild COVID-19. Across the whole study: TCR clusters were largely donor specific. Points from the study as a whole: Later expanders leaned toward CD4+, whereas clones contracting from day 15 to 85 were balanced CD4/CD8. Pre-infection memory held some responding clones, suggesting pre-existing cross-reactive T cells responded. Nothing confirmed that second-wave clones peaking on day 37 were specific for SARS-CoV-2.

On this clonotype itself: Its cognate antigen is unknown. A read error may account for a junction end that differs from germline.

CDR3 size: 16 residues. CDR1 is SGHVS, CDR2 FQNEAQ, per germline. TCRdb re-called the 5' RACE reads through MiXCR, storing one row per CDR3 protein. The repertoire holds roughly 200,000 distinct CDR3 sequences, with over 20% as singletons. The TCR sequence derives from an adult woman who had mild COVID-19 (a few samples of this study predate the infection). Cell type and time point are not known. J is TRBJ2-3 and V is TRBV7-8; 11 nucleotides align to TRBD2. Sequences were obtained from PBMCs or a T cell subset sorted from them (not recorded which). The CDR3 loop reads CASSLVLAGGTDTLYF. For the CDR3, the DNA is TGTGCCAGCAGCTTAGTTCTAGCGGGAGGCACAGATACGCTGTATTTT.